These T cell receptor beta chains were read from a single sample in a study of blood T cell repertoires in COVID-19. Some clones are missing from TCRdb's copy, which holds only in-frame ones; the method was immunoSEQ multiplex PCR. The sample includes 55,000 to 70,000 clones, around 86% of them seen just once. The source material was peripheral blood. The receptors come from a woman younger than 30 with acute or convalescent COVID-19. Both conserved end residues are part of each CDR3. The D gene is left open where the match is weak. Size tells how often a clone was seen (once, few, many) or the class of an expanded clone, and some rows leave it out.

abundance	v_gene	d_gene	len	j_gene	CDR3nt	CDR3aa
NA	TRBV27	TRBD2	15	TRBJ2-1	TGTGCCAGCAGCCTCGGGACTAGCGGAAACAATGAGCAGTTCTTC	CASSLGTSGNNEQFF
NA	TRBV19	NA	13	TRBJ1-3	TGTGCCAGTAGGCTGACAGATAGAAACACCATATATTTT	CASRLTDRNTIYF
NA	TRBV11-2	NA	13	TRBJ1-2	TGTGCCAGCAGTCCAGAGGGTCAGAGCGGCTACACCTTC	CASSPEGQSGYTF
NA	TRBV9	NA	15	TRBJ2-3	TGTGCCAGCAGCAATGACAGGGAGGCAACAGATACGCAGTATTTT	CASSNDREATDTQYF
once	TRBV28	NA	13	TRBJ1-4	TGTGCCAGCAGTCCGGAGTCTGGAGAAAAACTGTTTTTT	CASSPESGEKLFF
NA	TRBV7-8	NA	15	TRBJ1-6	TGTGCCAGCAGCTTAGGCGGTCCCCAGGGTTCACCCCTCCACTTT	CASSLGGPQGSPLHF
NA	TRBV7-2	NA	14	TRBJ2-3	TGTGCCAGCACCTCATGGCGGGACCAGGATACGCAGTATTTT	CASTSWRDQDTQYF
NA	TRBV12-3/TRBV12-4	NA	12	TRBJ1-2	TGTGCCAGCAGTTCGGGTAACTATGGCTACACCTTC	CASSSGNYGYTF
NA	TRBV5-5	NA	14	TRBJ1-1	TGTGCCAGCAGCCCCTCCCGGGACACCGTGACGGCTTTCTTT	CASSPSRDTVTAFF
NA	TRBV30	TRBD2	15	TRBJ2-5	TGTGCCGGTCTTTCTAGCGGGGGGTACCAAGAGACCCAGTACTTC	CAGLSSGGYQETQYF
NA	TRBV6-5	NA	13	TRBJ1-5	TGTGCCTCGAGCCCCTACCTTAATGAGGCCCAGCATTTT	CASSPYLNEAQHF
NA	TRBV10-3	TRBD2	14	TRBJ2-7	TGTGCCATTTATAGCGGGAGGGAGGGCAACGAGCAGTACTTC	CAIYSGREGNEQYF
NA	TRBV15	TRBD1	16	TRBJ2-2	TGTGCCACCAGCAGAGAAAGACAGGGGGCTGGCGGGGAGCTGTTTTTT	CATSRERQGAGGELFF
NA	TRBV18	TRBD2	16	TRBJ2-1	TGTGCCAGCTCATCCCCTTCTAGCGGGCTGAGGGGTGAGCAGTTCTTC	CASSSPSSGLRGEQFF
NA	TRBV19	TRBD1	15	TRBJ1-5	TGTGCCAGTAGTATTGGACAGGGTGGCAATCAGCCCCAGCATTTT	CASSIGQGGNQPQHF
NA	TRBV12-2	NA	16	TRBJ1-5	TGTGCAAGTCGCTTACACGACAGGGTATGCAATCAGCCCCAGCATTTT	CASRLHDRVCNQPQHF
NA	TRBV3-1/TRBV3-2	TRBD1	17	TRBJ1-2	TGTGCCAGCAGCACCGACTCGACAGGGGGGGACCGCTGCGGCTACACCTTC	CASSTDSTGGDRCGYTF
NA	TRBV3-1/TRBV3-2	TRBD1	16	TRBJ2-5	TGTGCCAGCAGCCATACCATAGGACAGGGAGAAGAGACCCAGTACTTC	CASSHTIGQGEETQYF
once	TRBV19	TRBD1	12	TRBJ1-2	TGTGCCAGTAGTCACAGGGGGCAAGGCTACACCTTC	CASSHRGQGYTF
NA	TRBV30	NA	12	TRBJ1-2	TGTGCCTGTCCTTCTGGCGGGTCTGGCTACACCTTC	CACPSGGSGYTF
NA	TRBV27	NA	13	TRBJ1-3	TGTGCCAGCAGTTTACATCCAGGAAACACCATATATTTT	CASSLHPGNTIYF
NA	TRBV18	NA	11	TRBJ2-3	TGTGCCAGCTCACCATCGGATACGCAGTATTTT	CASSPSDTQYF
NA	TRBV13	TRBD2	14	TRBJ2-3	TGTGCCAGCAGCCGCGGGGGGGCCACAGATACGCAGTATTTT	CASSRGGATDTQYF
NA	TRBV13	NA	13	TRBJ2-7	TGTGCCAGCAGCGGGAGAAACACGATCGAGCAGTACTTC	CASSGRNTIEQYF
NA	TRBV7-8	TRBD1	15	TRBJ1-1	TGTGCCAGCAGCTTAGACAGGGGTCAGAACACTGAAGCTTTCTTT	CASSLDRGQNTEAFF
NA	TRBV7-2	NA	14	TRBJ1-2	TGTGCCAGCAGCCCAGGGGTTCCTAACTATGGCTACACCTTC	CASSPGVPNYGYTF
NA	TRBV7-8	NA	16	TRBJ1-1	TGTGCCAGCAGCTTATTCCAGGGTAACGTTAAGACTGAAGCTTTCTTT	CASSLFQGNVKTEAFF
NA	TRBV2	TRBD1	13	TRBJ2-1	TGTGCCAGCAGTTCGGACAGGGACAATGAGCAGTTCTTC	CASSSDRDNEQFF
NA	TRBV4-3	TRBD1	15	TRBJ1-2	TGCGCCAGCAGCCAGGAACAGGGGCTCGACTATGGCTACACCTTC	CASSQEQGLDYGYTF
NA	TRBV5-6	TRBD1	15	TRBJ2-5	TGTGCCAGCAGCTTGGTTTGGGACAGCCAAGAGACCCAGTACTTC	CASSLVWDSQETQYF
NA	TRBV6-5	NA	15	TRBJ1-4	TGTGCCAGCAGTTACTCTACGGGGACTAATGAAAAACTGTTTTTT	CASSYSTGTNEKLFF
NA	TRBV12-3/TRBV12-4	NA	13	TRBJ2-1	TGTGCCAGCACCCCCCTCGGGGGGCGTGAGCAGTTCTTC	CASTPLGGREQFF
NA	TRBV3-1/TRBV3-2	NA	15	TRBJ1-6	TGTGCCAGCAGCCAAGATTGGCAGAATAATTCACCCCTCCACTTT	CASSQDWQNNSPLHF
NA	TRBV2	TRBD2	17	TRBJ2-3	TGTGCCAGCAGTGCCCAGGGTGGGCGGGAGAACACAGATACGCAGTATTTT	CASSAQGGRENTDTQYF
few	TRBV4-1	NA	14	TRBJ1-1	TGCGCCAGCGGCTACCTACAGGGAAACACTGAAGCTTTCTTT	CASGYLQGNTEAFF
NA	TRBV7-2	TRBD1	16	TRBJ1-1	TGTGCCAGCAGCAAGACCGGGACAGGGGGACCCGCTGAAGCTTTCTTT	CASSKTGTGGPAEAFF
NA	TRBV7-2	TRBD1	15	TRBJ2-2	TGTGCCAGCAGCTTAGGGGACAGCTCCACCGGGGAGCTGTTTTTT	CASSLGDSSTGELFF
NA	TRBV7-9	TRBD1	16	TRBJ1-2	TGTGCCAGCAGCCCCGAGGGGACAGTGCTTAACTATGGCTACACCTTC	CASSPEGTVLNYGYTF
NA	TRBV3-1/TRBV3-2	NA	16	TRBJ1-2	TGTGCCAGCAGTCCTGACAGGACCATCACTAACTATGGCTACACCTTC	CASSPDRTITNYGYTF
NA	TRBV30	NA	15	TRBJ2-1	TGTGCCTGGAGTGTGTTGGCAGGGTCCTACAATGAGCAGTTCTTC	CAWSVLAGSYNEQFF
NA	TRBV2	NA	14	TRBJ1-6	TGTGCCAGCAGCGTCACAGGGAGGGATTCACCCCTCCACTTT	CASSVTGRDSPLHF
NA	TRBV19	NA	14	TRBJ1-5	TGTGCCAGTAGTATAGACAGAAACAATCAGCCCCAGCATTTT	CASSIDRNNQPQHF
NA	TRBV28	NA	14	TRBJ2-1	TGTGCCAGCATTTCCGGGGGAACCTACAATGAGCAGTTCTTC	CASISGGTYNEQFF
NA	TRBV3-1/TRBV3-2	TRBD2	16	TRBJ2-7	TGTGCCAGCAGCCAAGCGGGACTAGCGGGGGGGCGCGAGCAGTACTTC	CASSQAGLAGGREQYF
NA	TRBV27	NA	17	TRBJ2-7	TGTGCCAGCAGTTACCAGGGGAGGGGAGGGGGACTCTACGAGCAGTACTTC	CASSYQGRGGGLYEQYF
NA	TRBV12-5	TRBD1	14	TRBJ2-5	TGTGCTAGTGGTTCCGGACAGGACCAAGAGACCCAGTACTTC	CASGSGQDQETQYF
NA	TRBV5-4	NA	12	TRBJ1-1	TGTGCCAGCAGCTTGGCCCAGGGTGAAGCTTTCTTT	CASSLAQGEAFF
NA	TRBV3-1/TRBV3-2	TRBD1	14	TRBJ1-1	TGTGCCAGCAGCCGCCAGACAGGGGACACTGAAGCTTTCTTT	CASSRQTGDTEAFF
NA	TRBV5-5	NA	12	TRBJ2-7	TGTGCCAGCAGCTTGGGGGGCCACGAGCAGTACTTC	CASSLGGHEQYF
NA	TRBV19	NA	13	TRBJ1-5	TGTGCCAGTAGTCCACTCCTAAATCAGCCCCAGCATTTT	CASSPLLNQPQHF